The 14 T cell receptor beta chains given below trace back to one sample, sequenced in a study of shared clonotypes between healthy human individuals. The table came from immunoSEQ multiplex PCR; TCRdb's copy has only in-frame clones and leaves some out. The repertoire holds 2 million to 2.5 million clones, 90% to 95% seen once, with 0.35% to 0.5% in the top ten. Sequencing was performed on naive CD4+ T cells from PBMCs. Subset defined: CD45RA+ positively selected. Every receptor here comes from a man aged 18 to 30 in good health. Some clones in this sample may be carry-over from other donors' samples.

The rearrangement links TRBV4-1 to TRBJ2-3, with TRBD2 matching over 7 bases. V lost 3 bases, J lost 1 base, and 13 bases stayed unmatched. Germline V CDR1 and CDR2: MGHRA, YSYEKL. This CDR3 spans 18 amino acids. CDR3 region: CASSQGILGLFRTDTQYF. The CDR3 DNA is TGCGCCAGCAGCCAGGGGATCCTGGGACTATTTCGCACAGATACGCAGTATTTT.

The V gene is TRBV19, the J gene TRBJ2-5, with unresolved D. The CDR3 loop spans 12 amino acids. The germline V gene encodes CDR1 LNHDA and CDR2 SQIVND (reference sequence). V was trimmed by 5 bases and J by 0 bases, leaving 4 bases between them. This CDR3 is CASSVHQETQYF. As DNA, the CDR3 is TGTGCCAGTAGTGTTCACCAAGAGACCCAGTACTTC.

This chain connects TRBV19 to TRBJ2-7; 7 bases are a match to TRBD2. The ends lost 8 bases at V and 0 bases at J; junction bases unmatched: 16. This CDR3 region has 17 residues. CDR1 and CDR2 from the germline V gene are LNHDA and SQIVND (reference sequence). The CDR3 DNA reads as TGTGCCAGTTCGCAACGTACACTAGCGCCTAGCTCCTACGAGCAGTACTTC. It specifies CASSQRTLAPSSYEQYF.

The chain recombines TRBV28 with TRBJ2-7; 10 nucleotides line up with TRBD2. The length of the CDR3 is 15 residues. V was pared by 6 bases and J by 1 base, with 6 bases of the junction left unmatched. Germline V lookup: CDR1 MDHEN, CDR2 SYDVKM. In DNA, the CDR3 is TGTGCCAGCAGCTTACTAGCGGGACGATCCTACGAGCAGTACTTC. Encoded protein: CASSLLAGRSYEQYF.

The chain joins TRBV18 to TRBJ2-1; no firm D call. This CDR3 spans 13 amino acids. Germline V lookup: CDR1 KGHSH, CDR2 LQKENI. The V gene lost 5 bases and the J gene lost 5 bases, with 10 bases spanning the gap. The CDR3 bases are TGTGCCAGCTCAGGCTCAGTAAACAATGAGCAGTTCTTC. It yields the protein CASSGSVNNEQFF.

The chain couples TRBV7-3 to TRBJ2-5, with TRBD1 matching over 9 bases. This CDR3 contains 15 residues. The junction had 10 bases not matched to a gene; V was cut back by 6 bases and J by 5 bases. Germline V lookup: CDR1 SGHTA, CDR2 FQGTGA. The CDR3 DNA is TGTGCCAGCAGACCTACAGGGGGCCGAGGGGAGACCCAGTACTTC. Its protein is CASRPTGGRGETQYF.

This sequence joins TRBV4-1 and TRBJ2-5, with 13 bases fitting TRBD2. The CDR3 is made up of 18 amino acids. Germline CDR1 reads MGHRA; CDR2 reads YSYEKL. V lost 4 bases and J lost 4; bases outside the gene matches: 12. The DNA for the CDR3 is TGCGCCAGCAGCCCCCGGACTAGCGGGAGTGCCCACGGAGAGACCCAGTACTTC. As protein: CASSPRTSGSAHGETQYF.

The chain employs TRBV6-1 and TRBJ1-4, with 8 bases aligning to TRBD1. Looked up from germline, CDR1 is MNHNS and CDR2 is SASEGT. The CDR3 extends over 14 amino acids. J gave up 3 bases and V 5 bases, and 2 bases lay outside the gene matches. CDR3 sequence: CASSPGQANEKLFF. DNA of the CDR3: TGTGCCAGCAGTCCGGGACAGGCTAATGAAAAACTGTTTTTT.

The chain is built from TRBV7-8 and TRBJ1-3; D is perhaps TRBD1 (5 bases). The CDR3 extends over 13 amino acids. Germline lookup yields CDR1 SGHVS and CDR2 FQNEAQ. Trimming shortened V by 6 bases and J by 9 bases, and 15 bases separated the two germline ends. CDR3 loop: CASSQQQRGTIYF. Written as DNA, the CDR3 is TGTGCCAGCAGTCAACAACAGAGGGGCACCATATATTTT. Combining the CDR3 with reference TRBV7-8 and TRBJ1-3 gives the whole variable domain GAGVSQSPRYKVAKRGQDVALRCDPISGHVSLFWYQQALGQGPEFLTYFQNEAQLDKSGLPSDRFFAERPEGSVSTLKIQRTQQEDSAVYLCASSQQQRGTIYFGEGSWLTVV.

V is TRBV18 and J is TRBJ1-2; D remains unclear. The length of the CDR3 is 15 residues. CDR1 is KGHSH and CDR2 is LQKENI in the germline V gene. Trimming cost V 3 bases and J 0 bases, with 11 bases left between them. The CDR3 sequence is CASSPGAAPNYGYTF. DNA for the CDR3: TGTGCCAGCTCACCGGGTGCAGCTCCTAACTATGGCTACACCTTC.

The gene calls are TRBV28 and TRBJ2-1, with a tentative D call TRBD1 (6 bases). CDR1 is MDHEN and CDR2 is SYDVKM in the germline V gene. This CDR3 spans 14 amino acids. The V end lost 4 bases, the J end lost 10 bases, and 17 bases lay between the germline ends. CDR3 residues: CASSSYRTVYEQFF. DNA for the CDR3: TGTGCCAGCAGTTCGTATAGGACAGTCTACGAGCAGTTCTTC.

The DNA for the CDR3 is TGCGCCAGCAGCCCAGGCCCCATTTCAGCCCGTAACACCGGGGAGCTGTTTTTT. It yields the protein CASSPGPISARNTGELFF. The rearrangement uses TRBV4-1 and TRBJ2-2; D remains unclear. The V gene's germline CDR1 is MGHRA and CDR2 YSYEKL. V was shortened by 4 bases and J by 2 bases, with 20 bases between the two germline ends. The length of the CDR3 is 18 residues.

This rearrangement joins TRBV2 to TRBJ1-2; no clear D gene. The CDR3 length is 11 residues. The germline V and J ends were trimmed by 7 bases and 6 bases, with 9 bases remaining between them. Germline V gene sequence: CDR1 SNHLY, CDR2 FYNNEI. This CDR3 is CASTSGNGYTF. The CDR3 DNA is TGTGCCAGCACGTCGGGGAATGGCTACACCTTC. Filled out from reference TRBV2 and TRBJ1-2, the complete variable domain reads EPEVTQTPSHQVTQMGQEVILRCVPISNHLYFYWYRQILGQKVEFLVSFYNNEISEKSEIFDDQFSVERPDGSNFTLKIRSTKLEDSAMYFCASTSGNGYTFGSGTRLTVV.

The V call is TRBV5-1, the J call TRBJ1-1, with unresolved D. Trimming stripped 5 bases from V and 0 bases from J, with 17 bases between. Germline CDR1 SGHRS, CDR2 YFSETQ. CDR3 size: 16 residues. CDR3 coding DNA: TGCGCCAGCAGGCCCGGTGAACGGGGATTGAACACTGAAGCTTTCTTT. The encoded protein is CASRPGERGLNTEAFF.